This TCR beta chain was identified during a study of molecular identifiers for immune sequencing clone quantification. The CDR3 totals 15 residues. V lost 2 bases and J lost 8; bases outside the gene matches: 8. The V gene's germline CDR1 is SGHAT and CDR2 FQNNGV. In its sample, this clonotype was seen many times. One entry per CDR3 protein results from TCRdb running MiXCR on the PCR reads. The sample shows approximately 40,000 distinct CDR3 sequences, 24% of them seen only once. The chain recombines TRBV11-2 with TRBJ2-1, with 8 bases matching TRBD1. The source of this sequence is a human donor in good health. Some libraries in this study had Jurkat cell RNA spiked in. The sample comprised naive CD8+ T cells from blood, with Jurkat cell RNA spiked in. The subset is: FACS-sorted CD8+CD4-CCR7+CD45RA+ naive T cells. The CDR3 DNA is TGTGCCAGCAGCTTATCTGCAGGGGGCCAGGATGAGCAGTTCTTC. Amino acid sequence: CASSLSAGGQDEQFF. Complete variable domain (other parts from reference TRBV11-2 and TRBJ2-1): EAGVAQSPRYKIIEKRQSVAFWCNPISGHATLYWYQQILGQGPKLLIQFQNNGVVDDSQLPKDRFSAERLKGVDSTLKIQPAKLEDSAVYLCASSLSAGGQDEQFFGPGTRLTVL.